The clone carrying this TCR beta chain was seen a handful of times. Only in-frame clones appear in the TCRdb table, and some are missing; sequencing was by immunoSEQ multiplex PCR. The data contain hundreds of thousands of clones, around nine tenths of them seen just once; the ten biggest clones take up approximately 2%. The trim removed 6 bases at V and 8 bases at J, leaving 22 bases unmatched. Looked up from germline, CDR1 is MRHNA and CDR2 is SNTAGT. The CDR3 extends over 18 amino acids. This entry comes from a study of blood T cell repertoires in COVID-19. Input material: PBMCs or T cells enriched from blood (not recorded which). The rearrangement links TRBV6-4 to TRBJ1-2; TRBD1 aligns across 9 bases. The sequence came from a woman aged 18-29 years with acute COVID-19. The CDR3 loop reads CASSKDAGTGISTRGYTF. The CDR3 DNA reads TGTGCCAGCAGCAAGGACGCCGGGACAGGGATTTCTACTAGAGGCTACACCTTC.